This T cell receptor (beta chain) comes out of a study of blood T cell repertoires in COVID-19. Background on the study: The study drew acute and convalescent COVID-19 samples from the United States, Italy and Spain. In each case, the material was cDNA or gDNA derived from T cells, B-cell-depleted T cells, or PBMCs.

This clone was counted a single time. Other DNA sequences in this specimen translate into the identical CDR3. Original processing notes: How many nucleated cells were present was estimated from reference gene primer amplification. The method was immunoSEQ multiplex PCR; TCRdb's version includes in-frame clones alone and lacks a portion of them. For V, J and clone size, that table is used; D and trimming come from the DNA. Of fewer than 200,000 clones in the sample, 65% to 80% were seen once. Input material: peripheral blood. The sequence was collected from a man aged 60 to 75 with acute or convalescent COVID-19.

CDR3 sequence: CASSSQGAGANVLTF. Written as DNA, the CDR3 is TGTGCCAGCAGCTCCCAGGGGGCTGGGGCCAACGTCCTGACTTTC. The rearrangement links TRBV5-4 to TRBJ2-6; 7 bases match TRBD1. Germline V gives CDR1 SGHNT, CDR2 YYREEE (reference sequence). V was clipped by 3 bases and J by 2 bases; unmatched bases: 2. CDR3 length: 15 amino acids.